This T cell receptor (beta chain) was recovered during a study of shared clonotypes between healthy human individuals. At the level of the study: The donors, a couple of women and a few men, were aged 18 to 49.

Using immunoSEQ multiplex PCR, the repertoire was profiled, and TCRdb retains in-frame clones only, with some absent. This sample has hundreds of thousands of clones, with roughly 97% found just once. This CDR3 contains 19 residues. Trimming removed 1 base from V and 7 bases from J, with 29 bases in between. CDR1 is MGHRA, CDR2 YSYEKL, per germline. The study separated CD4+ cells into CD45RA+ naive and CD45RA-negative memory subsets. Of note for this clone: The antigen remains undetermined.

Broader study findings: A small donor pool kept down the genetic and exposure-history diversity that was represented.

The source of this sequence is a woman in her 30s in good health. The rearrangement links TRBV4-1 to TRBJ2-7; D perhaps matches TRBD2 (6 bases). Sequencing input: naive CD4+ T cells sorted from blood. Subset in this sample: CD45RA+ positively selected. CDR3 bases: TGCGCCAGCAGCCAAGGGATGTGGAAGTCTGGGACTCCGCTTCTTGAGCAGTACTTC. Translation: CASSQGMWKSGTPLLEQYF.